A single sample gave rise to the 21 T cell receptor beta chains below, sequenced in a study of shared clonotypes between healthy human individuals. The protocol was immunoSEQ multiplex PCR, while the TCRdb copy is restricted to in-frame clones and leaves out a portion. This sample has 1.5 million to 1.9 million clones, with 95% to 99% found just once. Material: naive CD4+ T cells sorted from blood. Noted subset: CD45RA+ positively selected. These receptors all stem from a man aged 25-45 years in good health.

This CDR3 is CASSLFSLAPSSGANVLTF. CDR3 coding DNA: TGTGCCAGCAGCTTGTTCTCTCTAGCGCCCTCCTCTGGGGCCAACGTCCTGACTTTC. The rearrangement uses TRBV7-2 and TRBJ2-6; the D gene is possibly TRBD2 (6 bases). Looked up from germline, CDR1 is SGHTA and CDR2 is FQGNSA. CDR3 size: 19 residues. Deletions cut 3 bases from V and 0 bases from J, with 18 bases between.

The chain carries TRBV19 and TRBJ1-5; a weak D match, TRBD1 (6 bases). The CDR3 contains 15 residues. Germline V gives CDR1 LNHDA, CDR2 SQIVND (reference sequence). The V gene lost 3 bases and the J gene lost 3 bases, with 12 bases spanning the gap. The CDR3: CASSMGGNLNQPQHF. CDR3 nucleotide sequence: TGTGCCAGTAGTATGGGGGGCAACCTCAATCAGCCCCAGCATTTT. Full variable domain (remainder filled in from reference TRBV19 and TRBJ1-5): DGGITQSPKYLFRKEGQNVTLSCEQNLNHDAMYWYRQDPGQGLRLIYYSQIVNDFQKGDIAEGYSVSREKKESFPLTVTSAQKNPTAFYLCASSMGGNLNQPQHFGDGTRLSIL.

The genes are TRBV7-3 and TRBJ1-1; 7 positions agree with TRBD1. This CDR3 spans 15 amino acids. CDR1 and CDR2 (germline): SGHTA, FQGTGA. Losses at the gene ends were 5 bases for V and 1 base for J; bases not matched to a gene: 7. CDR3 amino acids: CASSLLGTANTEAFF. The CDR3 nucleotides read TGTGCCAGCAGCCTTCTAGGGACAGCGAACACTGAAGCTTTCTTT.

The chain links TRBV6-6 to TRBJ1-5, with D perhaps matching TRBD1 (5 bases). The length of the CDR3 is 16 residues. V dropped 6 bases and J dropped 4 bases, with 19 bases sitting between them. In germline, CDR1 is MNHNY, CDR2 SVGAGI (reference sequence). The CDR3 protein is CASRKTSGGRNQPQHF. Written as DNA, the CDR3 is TGTGCCAGCAGGAAGACAAGTGGGGGTCGTAATCAGCCCCAGCATTTT.

CDR3 sequence reads: CASSRDRGSAGPGNTIYF. For the CDR3, the DNA is TGCGCCAGCAGCCGGGACAGGGGCTCGGCGGGACCTGGAAACACCATATATTTT. The J gene is TRBJ1-3, the V gene TRBV5-1; 10 bases line up with TRBD1. CDR1 SGHRS and CDR2 YFSETQ come from the germline V gene. The V segment lost 4 bases and the J segment 2 bases; nucleotides outside the gene matches: 12. CDR3 length: 18 residues. Full variable domain (remainder filled in from reference TRBV5-1 and TRBJ1-3): KAGVTQTPRYLIKTRGQQVTLSCSPISGHRSVSWYQQTPGQGLQFLFEYFSETQRNKGNFPGRFSGRQFSNSRSEMNVSTLELGDSALYLCASSRDRGSAGPGNTIYFGEGSWLTVV.

V usage is TRBV28 and J usage is TRBJ1-4; possible D gene TRBD1, 5 bases. This CDR3 contains 13 residues. Deletions cut 5 bases from V and 8 bases from J, with 12 bases between. The germline V gene encodes CDR1 MDHEN and CDR2 SYDVKM. Here the CDR3 reads CASSIPGREKLFF. The CDR3 nucleotides are TGTGCCAGCAGTATCCCAGGGAGAGAAAAACTGTTTTTT. Looking up the rest from reference TRBV28 and TRBJ1-4 gives the full variable domain: DVKVTQSSRYLVKRTGEKVFLECVQDMDHENMFWYRQDPGLGLRLIYFSYDVKMKEKGDIPEGYSVSREKKERFSLILESASTNQTSMYLCASSIPGREKLFFGSGTQLSVL.

V is TRBV19 and J is TRBJ2-1; D tentatively fits TRBD1 or TRBD2 (5 bases each). Germline CDR1 reads LNHDA; CDR2 reads SQIVND (reference sequence). Trimming pared 3 bases from V and 3 bases from J, leaving 12 bases between. The CDR3 covers 15 residues. This CDR3 reads CASSMARGRYNEQFF. As DNA, the CDR3 is TGTGCCAGTAGTATGGCGAGGGGCCGCTACAATGAGCAGTTCTTC.

The chain couples TRBV6-6 to TRBJ2-5, with TRBD2 matching over 7 bases. Germline V CDR1 and CDR2: MNHNY, SVGAGI (reference sequence). Germline trimming cut 5 bases from V and 5 bases from J; bases unmatched to any gene: 5. The CDR3 length is 13 residues. CDR3: CASSGEGEETQYF. The CDR3 nucleotides read TGTGCCAGCAGTGGGGAGGGTGAGGAGACCCAGTACTTC.

The chain links TRBV7-2 to TRBJ2-1; 10 bases match TRBD2. This CDR3 is built from 16 residues. The ends lost 3 bases at V and 4 bases at J; junction bases unmatched: 6. Germline loops: CDR1 SGHTA, CDR2 FQGNSA. Written as DNA, the CDR3 is TGTGCCAGCAGCTTTCTCGGACTAGCGGATTACAATGAGCAGTTCTTC. Translated, it gives CASSFLGLADYNEQFF.

The rearrangement uses TRBV7-9 and TRBJ1-1, with 10 nucleotides matching TRBD1. Germline V gives CDR1 SEHNR, CDR2 FQNEAQ (reference sequence). The CDR3 consists of 16 residues. With V trimmed by 4 bases and J by 1 base, 6 bases remained unmatched. The CDR3 spells CASSYGQGVPNTEAFF. Here the CDR3 DNA reads TGTGCCAGCAGCTACGGACAGGGGGTTCCGAACACTGAAGCTTTCTTT.

The rearrangement joins TRBV2 to TRBJ1-5; D unresolved. The CDR3 has 13 residues. V lost 2 bases and J lost 5, with 7 bases in between. The germline V gene has CDR1 SNHLY and CDR2 FYNNEI. This CDR3 is CASSEQTYQPQHF. The CDR3 DNA reads TGTGCCAGCAGTGAACAGACCTATCAGCCCCAGCATTTT.

The gene calls are TRBV7-8 and TRBJ2-5; D assignment may be TRBD1 or TRBD2 (5 bases each). The CDR3 length is 16 residues. V was cut by 4 bases and J by 2 bases, with 17 bases left in between. Per the germline V gene, CDR1 is SGHVS and CDR2 is FQNEAQ. CDR3 loop: CASSSAPKGRQETQYF. DNA for the CDR3: TGTGCCAGCAGCTCGGCCCCAAAGGGGAGACAAGAGACCCAGTACTTC.

As to this clone: Different DNA sequences within this sample yield the same CDR3. The J gene is TRBJ2-1, the V gene TRBV5-1; tentatively, D is TRBD1 (6 bases). Germline values: CDR1 SGHRS, CDR2 YFSETQ. V was clipped by 2 bases and J by 2 bases, with 8 bases between them. CDR3 length: 14 amino acids. The chain's CDR3 is CASSLGQPYNEQFF. For the CDR3, the DNA is TGCGCCAGCAGCTTAGGACAGCCCTACAATGAGCAGTTCTTC.

This clone was seen a handful of times. The CDR3 loop is CASSMPFGPTREQYF. The CDR3 DNA sequence: TGTGCCAGTAGCATGCCGTTTGGACCAACTCGCGAGCAGTACTTC. The gene calls are TRBV19 and TRBJ2-7; D unclear. The V gene's germline CDR1 is LNHDA and CDR2 SQIVND (reference sequence). V lost 6 bases, J lost 6 bases, and 21 bases lay in between. This CDR3 region has 15 residues.

This clone has more than one count but fewer than ten. The chain uses TRBV6-1 and TRBJ1-1, with D uncertain. V was pared by 6 bases and J by 0 bases, with 11 bases between. CDR3 size: 14 residues. Germline CDR1 and CDR2: MNHNS and SASEGT. The CDR3 here is CASRPGNMNTEAFF. The DNA for the CDR3 is TGTGCCAGCAGACCCGGTAACATGAACACTGAAGCTTTCTTT.

The gene calls are TRBV27 and TRBJ2-5; D is unresolved. V was pared by 5 bases and J by 5 bases, with 9 bases between. The CDR3 consists of 12 residues. In germline, CDR1 is MNHEY, CDR2 SMNVEV (reference sequence). The CDR3 spells CASSAQGETQYF. The CDR3 DNA reads as TGTGCCAGCAGTGCCCAAGGGGAGACCCAGTACTTC.

V and J are TRBV19 and TRBJ1-2; D remains ambiguous. Trimming pared 9 bases from V and 4 bases from J, leaving 24 bases between. The CDR3 spans 16 residues. Germline CDR1 LNHDA, CDR2 SQIVND (reference sequence). The CDR3 DNA reads as TGTGCCAGCCTACCCACCCGGCTGGTGCCCCTCTATGGCTACACCTTC. As protein: CASLPTRLVPLYGYTF.

V usage is TRBV5-1 and J usage is TRBJ2-3; possibly TRBD1 for D (6 bases). Germline loops: CDR1 SGHRS, CDR2 YFSETQ. The CDR3 is 15 residues long. The V end lost 3 bases, the J end lost 1 base, and 12 bases lay between the germline ends. The chain's CDR3 is CASSWENRGTDTQYF. CDR3 bases: TGCGCCAGCAGCTGGGAGAACAGGGGCACAGATACGCAGTATTTT. Looking up the rest from reference TRBV5-1 and TRBJ2-3 gives the full variable domain: KAGVTQTPRYLIKTRGQQVTLSCSPISGHRSVSWYQQTPGQGLQFLFEYFSETQRNKGNFPGRFSGRQFSNSRSEMNVSTLELGDSALYLCASSWENRGTDTQYFGPGTRLTVL.

A few counts support this clone. The rearrangement links TRBV5-1 to TRBJ2-1; 7 nucleotides match TRBD2. Germline lookup yields CDR1 SGHRS and CDR2 YFSETQ. V gave up 0 bases and J gave up 7 bases; unmatched junction bases: 4. This CDR3 comprises 14 residues. The CDR3 reads CASSLAMGGNEQFF. CDR3 nucleotide sequence: TGCGCCAGCAGCTTGGCCATGGGGGGGAATGAGCAGTTCTTC.

The rearrangement joins TRBV28 to TRBJ2-1, with 8 bases identical to TRBD2. Germline CDR1 reads MDHEN; CDR2 reads SYDVKM. The junction had 8 bases not matched to a gene; V was cut back by 2 bases and J by 8 bases. The CDR3 runs to 15 residues. The CDR3 reads CASSLRSGGGDEQFF. For the CDR3, the DNA is TGTGCCAGCAGTTTAAGGTCGGGAGGGGGAGATGAGCAGTTCTTC.

Only one count was recorded for this clone. The genes are TRBV6-4 and TRBJ2-7, with 7 bases that match TRBD2. With V trimmed by 3 bases and J by 0 bases, 5 bases remained unmatched. The germline gives CDR1 MRHNA, CDR2 SNTAGT. CDR3 size: 15 residues. CDR3 bases: TGTGCCAGCAGTGAGGAGGGAGGGCTCTCCTACGAGCAGTACTTC. Its translation: CASSEEGGLSYEQYF.